This TCR beta chain originates from a study of Ad26.COV2.S vaccination and SARS-CoV-2 variants. Study information: Ad26.COV2.S shots went into the muscle once or twice, 56 days apart.

Profiling relied on immunoSEQ multiplex PCR, and the TCRdb table lists in-frame clones only, not all of them. The sample has 350,000 to 500,000 clones, roughly 87% seen once. The treatment was: around 19 received Ad26.COV2.S at low or high dose, single or two shots; about five received placebo; per-sample allocation not given. The samples were gathered on day 63 after the first injection of vaccine or placebo. This CDR3 contains 15 residues. Germline CDR1 SGHVS, CDR2 FNYEAQ. V was cut by 1 base and J by 2 bases, with 12 bases left in between. The starting material was peripheral blood, obtained in a trial of Ad26.COV2.S vaccine versus placebo. The source of this sequence is a person aged 18-60 years who received the Ad26.COV2.S COVID-19 vaccine or a placebo. The chain joins TRBV7-6 to TRBJ2-7; possible D gene TRBD2, 5 bases. CDR3 amino acids: CASSLEAGRAYEQYF. CDR3 sequence (DNA): TGTGCCAGCAGCTTAGAGGCGGGCCGTGCCTACGAGCAGTACTTC.